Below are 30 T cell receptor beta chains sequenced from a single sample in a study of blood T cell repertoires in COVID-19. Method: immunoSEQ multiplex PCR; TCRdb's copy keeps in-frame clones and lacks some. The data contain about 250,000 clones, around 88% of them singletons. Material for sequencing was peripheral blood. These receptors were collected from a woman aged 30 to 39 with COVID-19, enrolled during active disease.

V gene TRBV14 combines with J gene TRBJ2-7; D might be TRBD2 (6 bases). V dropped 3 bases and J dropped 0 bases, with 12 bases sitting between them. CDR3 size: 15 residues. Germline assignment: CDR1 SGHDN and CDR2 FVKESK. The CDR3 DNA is TGTGCCAGCAGCCAGGTGGGGGGAATCTCCTACGAGCAGTACTTC. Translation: CASSQVGGISYEQYF.

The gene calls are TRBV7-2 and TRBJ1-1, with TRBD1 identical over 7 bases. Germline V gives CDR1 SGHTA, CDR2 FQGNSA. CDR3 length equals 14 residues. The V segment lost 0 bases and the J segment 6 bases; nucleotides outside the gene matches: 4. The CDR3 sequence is CASSLALGQPEAFF. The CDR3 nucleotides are TGTGCCAGCAGCTTAGCCCTGGGACAGCCTGAAGCTTTCTTT.

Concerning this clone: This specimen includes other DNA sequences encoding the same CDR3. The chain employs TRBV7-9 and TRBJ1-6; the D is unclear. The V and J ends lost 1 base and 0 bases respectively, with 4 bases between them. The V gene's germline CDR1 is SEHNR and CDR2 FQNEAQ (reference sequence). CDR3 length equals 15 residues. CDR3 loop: CASSLGSSYNSPLHF. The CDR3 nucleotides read TGTGCCAGCAGCTTAGGGAGCTCCTATAATTCACCCCTCCACTTT.

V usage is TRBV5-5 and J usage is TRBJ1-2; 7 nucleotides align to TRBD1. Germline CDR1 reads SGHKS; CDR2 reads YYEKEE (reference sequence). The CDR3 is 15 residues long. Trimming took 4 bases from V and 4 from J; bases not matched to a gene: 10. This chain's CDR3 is CASSPGQDESYGYTF. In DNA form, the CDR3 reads TGTGCCAGCAGCCCCGGACAGGATGAGTCCTATGGCTACACCTTC.

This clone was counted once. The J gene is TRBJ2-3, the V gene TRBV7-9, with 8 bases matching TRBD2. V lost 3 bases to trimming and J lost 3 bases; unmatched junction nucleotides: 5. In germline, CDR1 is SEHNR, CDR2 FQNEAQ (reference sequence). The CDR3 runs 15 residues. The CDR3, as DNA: TGTGCCAGCAGCTTTTCGGGCGGGGGGACAGATACGCAGTATTTT. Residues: CASSFSGGGTDTQYF.

CDR3 bases: TGTGCCATTTCCACCGGGACAGTAAATCAGCCCCAGCATTTT. The encoded protein is CAISTGTVNQPQHF. This sequence joins TRBV10-3 and TRBJ1-5; 7 bases agree with TRBD1. CDR1 and CDR2 (germline): ENHRY, SYGVKD. CDR3 length: 14 amino acids. The ends lost 9 bases at V and 4 bases at J; junction bases unmatched: 9.

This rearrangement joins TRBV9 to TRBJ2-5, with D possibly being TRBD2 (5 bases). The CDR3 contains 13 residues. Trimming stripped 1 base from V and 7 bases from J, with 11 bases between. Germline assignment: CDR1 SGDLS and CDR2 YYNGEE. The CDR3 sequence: CASSVRGTGTQYF. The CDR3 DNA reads TGTGCCAGCAGCGTACGGGGTACGGGGACCCAGTACTTC.

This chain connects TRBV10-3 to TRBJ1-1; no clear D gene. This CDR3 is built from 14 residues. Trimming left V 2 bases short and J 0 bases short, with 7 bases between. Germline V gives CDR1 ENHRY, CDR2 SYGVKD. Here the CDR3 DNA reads TGTGCCATCAGTGAGGTGGCGGTGAACACTGAAGCTTTCTTT. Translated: CAISEVAVNTEAFF.

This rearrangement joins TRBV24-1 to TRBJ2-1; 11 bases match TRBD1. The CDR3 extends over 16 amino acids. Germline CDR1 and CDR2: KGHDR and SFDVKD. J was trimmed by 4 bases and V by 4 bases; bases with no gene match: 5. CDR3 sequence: CATSDKGDRGYNEQFF. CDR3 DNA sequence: TGTGCCACCAGTGACAAAGGGGACAGGGGGTACAATGAGCAGTTCTTC.

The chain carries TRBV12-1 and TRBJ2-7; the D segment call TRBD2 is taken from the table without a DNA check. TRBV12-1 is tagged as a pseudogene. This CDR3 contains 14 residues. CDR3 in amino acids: CASSVAGAYYEQYV. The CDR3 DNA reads TGTGCCAGTTCGGTAGCGGGAGCGTACTACGAGCAGTACGTC.

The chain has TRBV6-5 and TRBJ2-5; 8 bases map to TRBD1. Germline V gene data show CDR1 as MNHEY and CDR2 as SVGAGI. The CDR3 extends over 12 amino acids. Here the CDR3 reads CALGDRQETQYF. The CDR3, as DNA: TGTGCTCTGGGGGACAGGCAAGAGACCCAGTACTTC.

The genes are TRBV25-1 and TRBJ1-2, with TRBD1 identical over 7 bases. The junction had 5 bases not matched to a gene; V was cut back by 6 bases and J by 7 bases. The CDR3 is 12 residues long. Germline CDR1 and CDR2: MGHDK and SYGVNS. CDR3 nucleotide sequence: TGTGCCAGCAGAGACACAGGGGCTGGCTACACCTTC. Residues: CASRDTGAGYTF.

In DNA form, the CDR3 reads TGTGCCAGCAGTTACTCGAGGACTAGCGGGGGACACCCCTACGAGCAGTACTTC. It yields the protein CASSYSRTSGGHPYEQYF. The chain has TRBV6-2 or TRBV6-3 and TRBJ2-7, with 13 bases lining up with TRBD2. This CDR3 has 18 amino acids. CDR1 and CDR2 (germline): MNHEY, SVGEGT. V dropped 0 bases and J dropped 2; count of bases not matched to a gene: 7.

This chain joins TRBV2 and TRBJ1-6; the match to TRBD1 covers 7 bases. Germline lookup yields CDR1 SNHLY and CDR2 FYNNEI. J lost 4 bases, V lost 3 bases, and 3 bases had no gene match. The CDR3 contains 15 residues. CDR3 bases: TGTGCCAGCAGTGAGGCAGGGGGATATAATTCACCCCTCCACTTT. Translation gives CASSEAGGYNSPLHF. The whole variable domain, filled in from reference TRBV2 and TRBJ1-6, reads EPEVTQTPSHQVTQMGQEVILRCVPISNHLYFYWYRQILGQKVEFLVSFYNNEISEKSEIFDDQFSVERPDGSNFTLKIRSTKLEDSAMYFCASSEAGGYNSPLHFGNGTRLTVT.

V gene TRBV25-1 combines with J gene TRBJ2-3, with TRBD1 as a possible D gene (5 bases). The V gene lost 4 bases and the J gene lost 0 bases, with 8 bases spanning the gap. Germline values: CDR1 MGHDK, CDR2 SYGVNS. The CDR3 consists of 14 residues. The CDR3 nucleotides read TGTGCCAGCAGTGTAGGGGTTAGCACAGATACGCAGTATTTT. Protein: CASSVGVSTDTQYF. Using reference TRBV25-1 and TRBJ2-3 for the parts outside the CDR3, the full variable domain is EADIYQTPRYLVIGTGKKITLECSQTMGHDKMYWYQQDPGMELHLIHYSYGVNSTEKGDLSSESTVSRIRTEHFPLTLESARPSHTSQYLCASSVGVSTDTQYFGPGTRLTVL.

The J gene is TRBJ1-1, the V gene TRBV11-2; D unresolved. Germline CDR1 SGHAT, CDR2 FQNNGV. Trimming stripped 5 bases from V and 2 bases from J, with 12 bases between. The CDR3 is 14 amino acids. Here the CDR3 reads CASSPLVANTEAFF. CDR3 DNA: TGTGCCAGCAGCCCCCTGGTGGCCAACACTGAAGCTTTCTTT.

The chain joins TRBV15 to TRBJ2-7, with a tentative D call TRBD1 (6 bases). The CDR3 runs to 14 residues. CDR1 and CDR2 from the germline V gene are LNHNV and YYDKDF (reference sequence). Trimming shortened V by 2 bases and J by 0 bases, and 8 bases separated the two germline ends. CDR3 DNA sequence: TGTGCCACCAGCAGACCGGACAGCTCCTACGAGCAGTACGTC. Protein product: CATSRPDSSYEQYV.

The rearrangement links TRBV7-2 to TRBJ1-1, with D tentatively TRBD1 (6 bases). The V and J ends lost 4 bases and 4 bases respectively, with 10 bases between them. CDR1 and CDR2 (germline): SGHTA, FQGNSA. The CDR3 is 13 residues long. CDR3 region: CASSWQGITEAFF. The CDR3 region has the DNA TGTGCCAGCAGCTGGCAGGGGATCACTGAAGCTTTCTTT.

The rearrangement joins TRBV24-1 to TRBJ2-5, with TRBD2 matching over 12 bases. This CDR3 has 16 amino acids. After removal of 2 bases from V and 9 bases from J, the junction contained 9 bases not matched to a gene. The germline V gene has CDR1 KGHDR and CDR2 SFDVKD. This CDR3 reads CATSDYTSGRPPAQYF. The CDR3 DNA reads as TGTGCCACCAGTGATTATACTAGCGGGAGGCCTCCGGCCCAGTACTTC.

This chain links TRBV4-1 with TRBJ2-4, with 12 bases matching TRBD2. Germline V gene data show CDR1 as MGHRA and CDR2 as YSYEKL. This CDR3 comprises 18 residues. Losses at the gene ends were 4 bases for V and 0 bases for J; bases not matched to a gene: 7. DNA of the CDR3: TGCGCCAGCAGCCCCGGACTAGCGGGGCCCCAAGCCAAAAACATTCAGTACTTC. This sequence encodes CASSPGLAGPQAKNIQYF.

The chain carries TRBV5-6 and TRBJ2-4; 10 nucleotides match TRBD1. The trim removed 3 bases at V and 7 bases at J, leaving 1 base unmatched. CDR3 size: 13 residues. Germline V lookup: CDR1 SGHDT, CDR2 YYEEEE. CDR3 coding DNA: TGTGCCAGCAGCTGGGACAGGGGTAACATTCAGTACTTC. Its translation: CASSWDRGNIQYF. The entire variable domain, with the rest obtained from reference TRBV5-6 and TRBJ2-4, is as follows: DAGVTQSPTHLIKTRGQQVTLRCSPKSGHDTVSWYQQALGQGPQFIFQYYEEEERQRGNFPDRFSGHQFPNYSSELNVNALLLGDSALYLCASSWDRGNIQYFGAGTRLSVL.

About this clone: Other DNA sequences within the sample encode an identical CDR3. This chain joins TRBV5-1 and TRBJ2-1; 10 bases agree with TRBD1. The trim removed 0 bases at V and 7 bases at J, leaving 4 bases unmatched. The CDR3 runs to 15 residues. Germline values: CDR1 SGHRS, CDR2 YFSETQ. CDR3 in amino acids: CASSLGQGASNEQFF. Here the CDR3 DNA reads TGCGCCAGCAGCTTGGGACAGGGGGCTTCAAATGAGCAGTTCTTC.

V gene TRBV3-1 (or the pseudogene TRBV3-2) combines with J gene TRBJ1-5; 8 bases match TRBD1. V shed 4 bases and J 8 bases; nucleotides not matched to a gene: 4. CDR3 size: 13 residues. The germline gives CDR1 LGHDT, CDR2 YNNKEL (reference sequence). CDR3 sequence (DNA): TGTGCCAGCAGCCCGACAGGGGCGAAGCCCCAGCATTTT. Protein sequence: CASSPTGAKPQHF.

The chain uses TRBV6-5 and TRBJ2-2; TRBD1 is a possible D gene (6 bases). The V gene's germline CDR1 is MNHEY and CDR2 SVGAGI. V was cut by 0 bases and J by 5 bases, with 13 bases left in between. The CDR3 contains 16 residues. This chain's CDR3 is CASSYSYPGVTGELFF. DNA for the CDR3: TGTGCCAGCAGTTACTCTTACCCAGGGGTTACCGGGGAGCTGTTTTTT.

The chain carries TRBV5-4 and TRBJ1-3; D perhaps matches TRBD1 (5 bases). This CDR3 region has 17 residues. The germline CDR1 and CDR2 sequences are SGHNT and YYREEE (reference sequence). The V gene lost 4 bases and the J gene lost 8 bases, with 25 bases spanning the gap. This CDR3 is CASSESGLLIKADTIYF. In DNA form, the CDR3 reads TGTGCCAGCAGCGAATCGGGACTTCTTATTAAGGCAGACACCATATATTTT. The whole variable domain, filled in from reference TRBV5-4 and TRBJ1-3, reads ETGVTQSPTHLIKTRGQQVTLRCSSQSGHNTVSWYQQALGQGPQFIFQYYREEENGRGNFPPRFSGLQFPNYSSELNVNALELDDSALYLCASSESGLLIKADTIYFGEGSWLTVV.

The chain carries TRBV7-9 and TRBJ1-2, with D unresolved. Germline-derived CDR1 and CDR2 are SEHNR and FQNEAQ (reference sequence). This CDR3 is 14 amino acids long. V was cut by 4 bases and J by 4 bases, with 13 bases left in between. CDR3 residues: CASSSTETPYGYTF. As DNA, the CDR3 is TGTGCCAGCAGCTCGACCGAGACACCCTATGGCTACACCTTC.

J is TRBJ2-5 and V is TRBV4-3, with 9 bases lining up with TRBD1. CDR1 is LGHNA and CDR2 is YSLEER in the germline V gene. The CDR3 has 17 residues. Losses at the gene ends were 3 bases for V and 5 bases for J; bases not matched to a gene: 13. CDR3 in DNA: TGCGCCAGCAGCCAGGAAGACAGGGGGATGTTCGGGGAGACCCAGTACTTC. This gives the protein CASSQEDRGMFGETQYF.

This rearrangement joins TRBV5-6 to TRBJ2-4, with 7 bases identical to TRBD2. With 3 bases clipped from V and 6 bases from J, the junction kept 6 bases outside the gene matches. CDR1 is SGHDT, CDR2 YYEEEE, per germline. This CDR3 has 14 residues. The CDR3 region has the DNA TGTGCCAGCAGCTCAGGACTAGGCCTAAACATTCAGTACTTC. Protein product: CASSSGLGLNIQYF.

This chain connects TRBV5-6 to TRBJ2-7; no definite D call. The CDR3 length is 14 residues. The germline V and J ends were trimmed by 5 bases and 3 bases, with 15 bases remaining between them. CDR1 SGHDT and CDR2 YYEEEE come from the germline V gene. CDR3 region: CASSLRPTHYEQYF. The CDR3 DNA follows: TGTGCCAGCAGTCTGCGGCCCACTCACTACGAGCAGTACTTC.

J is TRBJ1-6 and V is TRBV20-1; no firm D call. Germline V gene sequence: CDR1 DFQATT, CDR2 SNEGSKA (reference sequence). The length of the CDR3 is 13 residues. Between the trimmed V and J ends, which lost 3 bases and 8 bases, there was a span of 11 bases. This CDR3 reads CSASPLEDSPLHF. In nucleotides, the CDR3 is TGCAGTGCTAGTCCTCTCGAGGATTCACCCCTCCACTTT.